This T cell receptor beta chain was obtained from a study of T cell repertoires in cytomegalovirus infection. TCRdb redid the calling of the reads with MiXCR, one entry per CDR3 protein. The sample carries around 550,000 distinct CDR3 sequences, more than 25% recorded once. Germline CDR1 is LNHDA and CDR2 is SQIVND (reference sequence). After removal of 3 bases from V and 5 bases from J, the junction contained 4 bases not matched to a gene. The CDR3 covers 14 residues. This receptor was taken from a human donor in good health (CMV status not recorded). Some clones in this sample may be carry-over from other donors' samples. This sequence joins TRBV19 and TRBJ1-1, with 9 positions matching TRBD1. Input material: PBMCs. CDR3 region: CASSIGQGQTEAFF. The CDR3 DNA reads TGTGCCAGTAGTATCGGACAGGGGCAGACTGAAGCTTTCTTT.